This record concerns one T cell receptor (beta chain) sequence. Its antigen remains unidentified. This entry belongs to a study of cytomegalovirus exposure and HLA in healthy donors. Study-level results: A few chains linked to CMV were shown in vitro to be specific for CMV antigens. It was shown in a later analysis that HLA-associated TCR beta chains were more clonally expanded than other, equally common chains. A later analysis associated roughly 15,000 TCR beta sequences with HLA alleles at a 0.05 false discovery rate.

Primers included in the PCR were 60 Vbeta and 13 Jbeta primers. Sequencing used immunoSEQ multiplex PCR; TCRdb keeps in-frame clones, though not all of them. This table has some 200,000 clones, about four fifths appearing once. The sequencing sample was made of PBMCs. This TCR derives from a woman between 50 and 59 years old in good health and CMV-seronegative.

As DNA, the CDR3 is TGTGCCAGTAGAACTGACAGGTTCTATAGCAATCAGCCCCAGCATTTT. Protein product: CASRTDRFYSNQPQHF. V and J are TRBV19 and TRBJ1-5; weak D call: TRBD1 (6 bases). V was clipped by 6 bases and J by 0 bases, with 15 bases between them. The CDR3 extends over 16 amino acids. Per the germline V gene, CDR1 is LNHDA and CDR2 is SQIVND (reference sequence).